One and the same sample provided the 8 T cell receptor beta chains below, sequenced in a study of vaccination and CD4 T cells after COVID-19. Their antigen targets remain unknown. With the Oncomine TCR Beta short-read assay, DNA from cultured CD4+ T cells was sequenced. TCRdb called the PCR reads again in MiXCR, with one record for every CDR3 protein. The sample contains 8,500 to 9,000 distinct CDR3 sequences, under 60% of which appear only once. Treatment given: approximately 9-day PBMC culture with coronavirus spike peptide pools or control peptides (ViraFEST assay). Gathered ahead of the COVID-19 pandemic (2011-2018) were the CD4+ T cells of the unexposed donor. Sample: CD4+ T cells from blood, cultured in vitro. Every receptor here comes from a human donor in good health.

The genes are TRBV28 and TRBJ1-5; D might be TRBD1 (5 bases). The CDR3 is 15 residues long. CDR1 is MDHEN, CDR2 SYDVKM, per germline. Trimming shortened V by 6 bases and J by 1 base, and 13 bases separated the two germline ends. The CDR3 protein is CASRLGGGSNQPQHF. Written as DNA, the CDR3 is TGTGCCAGCAGACTTGGGGGGGGGAGCAATCAGCCCCAGCATTTT.

This clonotype was counted between two and nine times. V gene TRBV2 combines with J gene TRBJ2-3; 13 positions match TRBD2. The CDR3 loop spans 16 amino acids. The germline gives CDR1 SNHLY, CDR2 FYNNEI. Germline trimming cut 5 bases from V and 1 base from J; bases unmatched to any gene: 3. The CDR3 nucleotides read TGTGCCAGCAGTTCGGGACTAGCGGGGCGCACAGATACGCAGTATTTT. Translated: CASSSGLAGRTDTQYF.

This clonotype was seen once. This chain joins TRBV2 and TRBJ1-5, with D unclear. CDR1 SNHLY and CDR2 FYNNEI come from the germline V gene. V was clipped by 7 bases and J by 9 bases, with 13 bases between them. The CDR3 consists of 12 residues. The CDR3 bases are TGTGCCAGCAAACGATTTACCGGGCCCCAGCATTTT. Its protein is CASKRFTGPQHF.

This sequence joins TRBV10-3 and TRBJ2-5, with a weak D call TRBD2 (6 bases). V was cut by 6 bases and J by 2 bases, with 10 bases left in between. Per germline, CDR1 ENHRY and CDR2 SYGVKD. This CDR3 has 13 residues. CDR3 nucleotide sequence: TGTGCCATCAGCGGACTATCGCAAGAGACCCAGTACTTC. Translated: CAISGLSQETQYF.

The rearrangement links TRBV6-1 to TRBJ1-2; 9 nucleotides match TRBD1. Germline CDR1 reads MNHNS; CDR2 reads SASEGT. This CDR3 contains 17 residues. The V gene end was trimmed by 5 bases and the J gene end by 2 bases; junction bases not matched to a gene: 12. CDR3 bases: TGTGCCAGCAGTCCACCGGGACAGGGCCTTATAAACTATGGCTACACCTTC. Its translation: CASSPPGQGLINYGYTF.

This chain joins TRBV4-1 and TRBJ2-5; 9 positions agree with TRBD2. Trimming cost V 1 base and J 3 bases; bases outside gene matches: 3. The CDR3 is made up of 15 amino acids. Germline CDR1 and CDR2: MGHRA and YSYEKL. The CDR3 loop is CASSQVGGGEETQYF. The DNA for the CDR3 is TGCGCCAGCAGCCAAGTGGGCGGGGGGGAAGAGACCCAGTACTTC.

The CDR3 nucleotides are TGTGCCAGCAGTGAAGCTCGGGGCTCTGGAAACACCATATATTTT. Residues: CASSEARGSGNTIYF. The gene calls are TRBV6-1 and TRBJ1-3; D ambiguous. Trimming stripped 0 bases from V and 0 bases from J, with 6 bases between. The CDR3 length is 15 residues. The germline V gene has CDR1 MNHNS and CDR2 SASEGT.

The chain recombines TRBV28 with TRBJ1-5, with TRBD1 matching 7 bases. V was clipped by 6 bases and J by 3 bases; unmatched bases: 11. The germline CDR1 and CDR2 sequences are MDHEN and SYDVKM. This CDR3 is built from 16 residues. The CDR3 spells CASRIRTRGDNQPQHF. CDR3 DNA sequence: TGTGCCAGCAGAATCCGAACCAGGGGGGACAATCAGCCCCAGCATTTT.